This TCR beta chain was captured by sequencing in a study of T-cell memory formation after mild COVID-19. Findings and limits, study-wide: The pre-infection memory compartment contained some responding clones, suggesting cross-reactive memory joined.

The CDR3 has 17 residues. Germline V gene lookup returns CDR1 SGHRS and CDR2 YFSETQ. V shed 4 bases and J 4 bases; nucleotides not matched to a gene: 11. It was 5'RACE with constant-segment primers that produced the TCR alpha and TCR beta cDNA libraries, which carried sample barcodes and UMIs. One entry per CDR3 protein results from TCRdb running MiXCR on the 5' RACE reads. The sample lists about 130,000 distinct CDR3 sequences; approximately 15% were seen once. This clonotype was picked up a small number of times. The target antigen is unknown. The clonotype originates from a man aged 18-30 years who had mild COVID-19 (a few samples of this study predate the infection). Cell type and time point are not known. The chain links TRBV5-1 to TRBJ2-5; 12 bases are a match to TRBD2. Sequencing used PBMCs or a T cell subset sorted from them (not recorded which). This CDR3 reads CASSATSSGGARETQYF. The DNA for the CDR3 is TGCGCCAGCAGCGCCACATCTAGCGGGGGGGCGAGAGAGACCCAGTACTTC.